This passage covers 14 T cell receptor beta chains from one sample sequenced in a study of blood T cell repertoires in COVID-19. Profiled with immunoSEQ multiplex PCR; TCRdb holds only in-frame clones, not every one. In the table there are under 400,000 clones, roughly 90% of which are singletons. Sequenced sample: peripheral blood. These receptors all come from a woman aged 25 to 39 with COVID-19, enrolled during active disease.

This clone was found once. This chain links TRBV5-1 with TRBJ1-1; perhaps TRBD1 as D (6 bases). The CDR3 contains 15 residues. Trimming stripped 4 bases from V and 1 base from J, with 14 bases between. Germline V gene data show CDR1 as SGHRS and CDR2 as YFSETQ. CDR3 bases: TGCGCCAGCAGCCTTGAGGGACACGAGAACACTGAAGCTTTCTTT. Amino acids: CASSLEGHENTEAFF.

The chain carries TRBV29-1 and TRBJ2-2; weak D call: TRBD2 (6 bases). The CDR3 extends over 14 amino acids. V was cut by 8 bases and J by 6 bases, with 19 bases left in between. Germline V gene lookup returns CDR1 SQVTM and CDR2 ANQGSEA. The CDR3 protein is CSTRAGRASGELFF. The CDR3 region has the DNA TGCAGCACTAGGGCGGGAAGAGCGTCCGGGGAGCTGTTTTTT.

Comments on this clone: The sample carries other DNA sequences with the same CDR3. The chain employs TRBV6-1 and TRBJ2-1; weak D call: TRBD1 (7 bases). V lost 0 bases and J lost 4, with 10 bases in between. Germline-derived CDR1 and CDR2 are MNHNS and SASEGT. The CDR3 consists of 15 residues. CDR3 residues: CASSEASGGYNEQFF. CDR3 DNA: TGTGCCAGCAGTGAAGCTTCAGGGGGGTACAATGAGCAGTTCTTC.

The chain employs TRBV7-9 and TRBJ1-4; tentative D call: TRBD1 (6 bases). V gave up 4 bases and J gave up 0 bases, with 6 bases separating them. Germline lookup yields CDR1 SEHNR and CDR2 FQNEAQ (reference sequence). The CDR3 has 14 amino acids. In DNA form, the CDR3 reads TGTGCCAGCAGCTGGGACACAACTAATGAAAAACTGTTTTTT. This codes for CASSWDTTNEKLFF.

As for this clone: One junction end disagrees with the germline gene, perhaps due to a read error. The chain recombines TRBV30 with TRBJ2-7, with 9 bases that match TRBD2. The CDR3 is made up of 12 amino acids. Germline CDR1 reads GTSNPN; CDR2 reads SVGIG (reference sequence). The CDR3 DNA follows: TGTGCCTGGAGTGTAAGCGGGGGGAGAAGATCGTTC. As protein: CAWSVSGGRRSF.

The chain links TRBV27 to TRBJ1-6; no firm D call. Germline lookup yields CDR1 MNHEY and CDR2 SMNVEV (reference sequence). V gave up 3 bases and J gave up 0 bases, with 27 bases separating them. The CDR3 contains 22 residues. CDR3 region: CASSFRGWDSRVSHSYNSPLHF. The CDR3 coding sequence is TGTGCCAGCAGTTTTCGGGGATGGGATTCGAGGGTCTCCCACTCCTATAATTCACCCCTCCACTTT.

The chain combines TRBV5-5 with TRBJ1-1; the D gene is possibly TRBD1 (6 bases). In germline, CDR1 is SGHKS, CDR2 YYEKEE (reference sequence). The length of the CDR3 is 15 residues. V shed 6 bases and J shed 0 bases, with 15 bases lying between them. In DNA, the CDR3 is TGTGCCAGCAAAGACAGGCGCTGGTTGAACACTGAAGCTTTCTTT. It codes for CASKDRRWLNTEAFF.

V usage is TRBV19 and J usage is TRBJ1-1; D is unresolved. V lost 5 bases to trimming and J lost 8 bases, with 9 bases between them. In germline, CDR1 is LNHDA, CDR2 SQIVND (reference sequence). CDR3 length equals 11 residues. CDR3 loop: CASSPSSEAFF. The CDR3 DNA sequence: TGTGCCAGTAGTCCCTCTTCGGAAGCTTTCTTT.

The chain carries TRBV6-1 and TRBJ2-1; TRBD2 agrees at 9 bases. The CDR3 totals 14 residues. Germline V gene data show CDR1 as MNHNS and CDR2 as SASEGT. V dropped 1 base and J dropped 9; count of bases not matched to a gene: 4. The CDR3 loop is CASSEGLAGSEQFF. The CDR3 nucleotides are TGTGCCAGCAGTGAAGGGCTAGCGGGATCTGAGCAGTTCTTC.

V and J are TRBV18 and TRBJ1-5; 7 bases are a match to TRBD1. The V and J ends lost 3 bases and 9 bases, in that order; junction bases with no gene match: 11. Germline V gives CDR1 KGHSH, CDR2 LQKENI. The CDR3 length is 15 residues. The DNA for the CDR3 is TGTGCCAGCTCACCGAACACATCGACAGGGCCGCCCCAGCATTTT. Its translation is CASSPNTSTGPPQHF.

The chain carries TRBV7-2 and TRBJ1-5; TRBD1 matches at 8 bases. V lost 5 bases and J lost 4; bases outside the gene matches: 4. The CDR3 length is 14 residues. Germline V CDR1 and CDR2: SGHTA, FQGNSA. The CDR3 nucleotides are TGTGCCAGCAGCGATACAGGGGGGAATCAGCCCCAGCATTTT. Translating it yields CASSDTGGNQPQHF.

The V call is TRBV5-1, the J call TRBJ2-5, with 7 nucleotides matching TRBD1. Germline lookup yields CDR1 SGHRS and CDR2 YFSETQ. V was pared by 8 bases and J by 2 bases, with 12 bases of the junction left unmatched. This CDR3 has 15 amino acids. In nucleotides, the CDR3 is TGCGCCAGTCATACAGGGGCTGGGGGTCAAGAGACCCAGTACTTC. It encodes CASHTGAGGQETQYF.

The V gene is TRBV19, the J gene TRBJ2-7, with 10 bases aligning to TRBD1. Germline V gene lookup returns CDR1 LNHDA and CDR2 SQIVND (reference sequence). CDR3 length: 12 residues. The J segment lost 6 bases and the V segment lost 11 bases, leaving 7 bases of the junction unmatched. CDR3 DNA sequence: TGTGCCTCGGGACAGGGGCAGGGCGAGCAGTACTTC. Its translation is CASGQGQGEQYF.

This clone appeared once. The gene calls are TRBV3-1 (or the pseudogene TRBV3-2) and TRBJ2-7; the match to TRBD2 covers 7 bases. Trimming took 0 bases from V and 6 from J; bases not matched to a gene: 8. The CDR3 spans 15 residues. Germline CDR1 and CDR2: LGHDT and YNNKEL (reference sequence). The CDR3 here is CASSQDVGGGSEQYF. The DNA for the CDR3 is TGTGCCAGCAGCCAAGATGTAGGCGGGGGAAGCGAGCAGTACTTC.